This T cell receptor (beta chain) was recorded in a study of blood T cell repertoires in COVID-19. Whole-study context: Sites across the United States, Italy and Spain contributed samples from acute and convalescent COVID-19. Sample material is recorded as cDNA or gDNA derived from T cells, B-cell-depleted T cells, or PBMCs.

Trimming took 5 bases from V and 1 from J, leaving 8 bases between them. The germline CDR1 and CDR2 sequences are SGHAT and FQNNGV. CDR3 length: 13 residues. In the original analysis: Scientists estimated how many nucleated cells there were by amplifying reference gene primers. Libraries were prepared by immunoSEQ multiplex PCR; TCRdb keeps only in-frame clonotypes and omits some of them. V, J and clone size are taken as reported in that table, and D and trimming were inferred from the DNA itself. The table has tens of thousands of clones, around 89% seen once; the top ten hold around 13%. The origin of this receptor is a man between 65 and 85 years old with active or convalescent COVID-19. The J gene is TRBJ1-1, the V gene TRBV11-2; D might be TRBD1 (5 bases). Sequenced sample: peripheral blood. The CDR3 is CASSRGQNTEAFF. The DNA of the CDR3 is TGTGCCAGCAGCCGAGGACAGAACACTGAAGCTTTCTTT.